One and the same sample provided the 27 T cell receptor beta chains below, sequenced in a study of cytomegalovirus exposure and HLA in healthy donors (dated 2017 in TCRdb). To prepare the library, the immunoSEQ multiplex PCR assay was applied. For the multiplex PCR, a mixture combining 60 forward primers for TCR Vbeta segments and 13 reverse primers for TCR Jbeta segments was used. The clones in this table, taken by TCRdb from immuneACCESS, are in-frame only. Not every clone is retained; where verified, under half of the shortfall comes from an unresolved V gene, and the cause of the rest is unknown. This sample comprises some 150,000 clones, 70% to 90% of them detected only once. The top ten constitute 0.65% to 0.9% of the sample. Specimen: PBMCs. These receptors all come from a woman aged 25-40 years in good health and CMV-seronegative.

The chain has TRBV7-9 and TRBJ1-5; 7 bases are shared with TRBD1. V was pared by 1 base and J by 4 bases, with 7 bases of the junction left unmatched. There are 16 residues in the CDR3. Germline V gene lookup returns CDR1 SEHNR and CDR2 FQNEAQ (reference sequence). CDR3 DNA: TGTGCCAGCAGCTTAGGTTTTGGGACAGAGAATCAGCCCCAGCATTTT. It encodes CASSLGFGTENQPQHF.

V and J are TRBV5-1 and TRBJ2-3; 7 bases map to TRBD2. Trimming took 0 bases from V and 11 from J; bases not matched to a gene: 12. The CDR3 is made up of 15 amino acids. The germline gives CDR1 SGHRS, CDR2 YFSETQ. The CDR3 DNA reads TGCGCCAGCAGCTTGGGTGCTAGGGCGGGGGTCGGGCAGTATTTT. It translates to CASSLGARAGVGQYF.

This clone was seen more than once but under ten times. The J gene is TRBJ2-1, the V gene TRBV6-5, with D unresolved. Germline-derived CDR1 and CDR2 are MNHEY and SVGAGI. There are 14 residues in the CDR3. V dropped 7 bases and J dropped 4 bases, with 14 bases sitting between them. The CDR3 region is CASKESPPYNEQFF. CDR3 bases: TGTGCCAGCAAGGAGAGTCCCCCTTACAATGAGCAGTTCTTC.

This clone has a single count. The chain carries TRBV27 and TRBJ2-3; 9 bases match TRBD2. J lost 2 bases, V lost 3 bases, and 6 bases had no gene match. There are 16 residues in the CDR3. In germline, CDR1 is MNHEY, CDR2 SMNVEV (reference sequence). Written as DNA, the CDR3 is TGTGCCAGCAGTTTTCCAGCGGGGGGATCCACAGATACGCAGTATTTT. This codes for CASSFPAGGSTDTQYF.

This chain connects TRBV2 to TRBJ2-5, with TRBD1 matching over 7 bases. The CDR3 has 14 residues. Germline V gene sequence: CDR1 SNHLY, CDR2 FYNNEI. V shed 4 bases, J shed 2 bases, and the junction held 4 bases outside the gene matches. CDR3 amino acids: CASSATGEQETQYF. The CDR3 DNA sequence: TGTGCCAGCAGTGCCACAGGGGAGCAAGAGACCCAGTACTTC.

The chain recombines TRBV7-6 with TRBJ2-2; perhaps TRBD1 as D (6 bases). There are 15 residues in the CDR3. The germline V gene has CDR1 SGHVS and CDR2 FNYEAQ. Trimming stripped 1 base from V and 1 base from J, with 7 bases between. The CDR3 region has the DNA TGTGCCAGCAGCTTAGGAGGGGGGAACACCGGGGAGCTGTTTTTT. This translates into CASSLGGGNTGELFF.

This clone was seen a single time. J is TRBJ1-1 and V is TRBV18, with D perhaps matching TRBD1 (5 bases). Trimming cost V 5 bases and J 4 bases, with 17 bases left between them. The germline CDR1 and CDR2 sequences are KGHSH and LQKENI. The CDR3 covers 15 residues. This CDR3 reads CASSSTQDDSTEAFF. As DNA, the CDR3 is TGTGCCAGCTCATCGACTCAAGACGACAGCACTGAAGCTTTCTTT.

This rearrangement joins TRBV19 to TRBJ2-7, with 11 bases matching TRBD2. The germline gives CDR1 LNHDA, CDR2 SQIVND (reference sequence). After removal of 2 bases from V and 7 bases from J, the junction contained 7 bases not matched to a gene. This CDR3 region has 15 residues. CDR3 sequence (DNA): TGTGCCAGTAGTATACTACTAGCGGGAGCACGAGAGCAGTACTTC. Translation gives CASSILLAGAREQYF.

The J gene is TRBJ2-5, the V gene TRBV5-6; no firm D call. This CDR3 region has 16 residues. Germline CDR1 and CDR2: SGHDT and YYEEEE. Trimming took off 0 bases at V and 1 base at J, with 13 bases between the two ends. CDR3 in amino acids: CASSLEGGSLQETQYF. In DNA, the CDR3 is TGTGCCAGCAGCTTGGAAGGCGGCAGTCTCCAAGAGACCCAGTACTTC.

This clone has a handful of counts. The rearrangement uses TRBV6-1 and TRBJ1-1; no clear D. V was trimmed by 3 bases and J by 4 bases, leaving 9 bases between them. Germline loops: CDR1 MNHNS, CDR2 SASEGT. The CDR3 is made up of 13 amino acids. This CDR3 is CASSDTAGTEAFF. The CDR3 DNA reads as TGTGCCAGCAGTGATACGGCAGGCACTGAAGCTTTCTTT.

The chain couples TRBV10-1 to TRBJ2-7; 11 positions match TRBD1. V lost 10 bases to trimming and J lost 6 bases; unmatched junction nucleotides: 8. The CDR3 runs to 13 residues. The germline V gene encodes CDR1 WNHNN and CDR2 SYGVQD (reference sequence). DNA for the CDR3: TGCGCCACCACCCCGGGACAGGGGGGCGAGCAGTACTTC. Translation gives CATTPGQGGEQYF.

The chain joins TRBV10-1 to TRBJ1-1; 7 bases line up with TRBD1. The J segment lost 0 bases and the V segment lost 8 bases, leaving 9 bases of the junction unmatched. The V gene's germline CDR1 is WNHNN and CDR2 SYGVQD (reference sequence). This CDR3 contains 15 residues. The CDR3 protein is CASGTQGGMNTEAFF. CDR3 bases: TGCGCCAGCGGTACCCAGGGGGGTATGAACACTGAAGCTTTCTTT.

The chain has TRBV25-1 and TRBJ2-5; D might be TRBD1 (6 bases). The end of the DNA fits TRBJ2-7 better, so the J call may be wrong. There are 13 residues in the CDR3. CDR1 is MGHDK, CDR2 SYGVNS, per germline. The CDR3 DNA reads TGTGCCAGCAACGGAGGACAGACCTACGAGCAGTACTTC. Its translation: CASNGGQTYEQYF.

This clone occurred once. The V call is TRBV7-6, the J call TRBJ1-2; D is unclear. Trimming removed 8 bases at V and 4 bases at J, with 14 bases between. The germline V gene encodes CDR1 SGHVS and CDR2 FNYEAQ. The CDR3 extends over 13 amino acids. The CDR3 sequence: CASRSQTSYGYTF. DNA for the CDR3: TGTGCCAGCCGCTCCCAGACATCCTATGGCTACACCTTC.

V usage is TRBV29-1 and J usage is TRBJ2-5; 7 nucleotides line up with TRBD2. This CDR3 region has 15 residues. V lost 6 bases, J lost 1 base, and 11 bases stayed unmatched. CDR1 is SQVTM, CDR2 ANQGSEA, per germline. CDR3 sequence reads: CSVLNAAGRQETQYF. For the CDR3, the DNA is TGCAGCGTACTAAACGCAGCGGGACGCCAAGAGACCCAGTACTTC.

This chain connects TRBV7-2 to TRBJ2-7; 12 bases are a match to TRBD2. The CDR3 is 15 amino acids. V was clipped by 2 bases and J by 5 bases; unmatched bases: 4. From germline, CDR1 is SGHTA and CDR2 FQGNSA. Written as DNA, the CDR3 is TGTGCCAGCAGCTTACTAGCGGGGGGGCTCGACGAGCAGTACTTC. It codes for CASSLLAGGLDEQYF.

The chain couples TRBV29-1 to TRBJ1-1; a possible D gene is TRBD1 (5 bases). The CDR3 is 15 residues long. CDR1 is SQVTM and CDR2 is ANQGSEA in the germline V gene. V lost 6 bases to trimming and J lost 7 bases, with 24 bases between them. CDR3 protein: CSVLRSRGTKFEAFF. The CDR3 DNA is TGCAGCGTCCTAAGGAGTAGGGGAACCAAATTTGAAGCTTTCTTT.

The chain has TRBV19 and TRBJ1-2; TRBD1 agrees at 7 bases. J was trimmed by 2 bases and V by 7 bases; bases with no gene match: 4. The germline V gene encodes CDR1 LNHDA and CDR2 SQIVND (reference sequence). The length of the CDR3 is 13 residues. This CDR3 reads CASTQDRNYGYTF. The CDR3 DNA follows: TGTGCCAGTACCCAGGACAGGAACTATGGCTACACCTTC.

This clone was counted a few times. The rearrangement joins TRBV2 to TRBJ2-5, with 8 bases aligning to TRBD1. The V and J ends lost 2 bases and 7 bases, in that order; junction bases with no gene match: 12. CDR1 and CDR2 from the germline V gene are SNHLY and FYNNEI. The CDR3 has 16 residues. CDR3 DNA sequence: TGTGCCAGCAGTGAATCCAGGGGGCGGATTGATGGGACCCAGTACTTC. Translation gives CASSESRGRIDGTQYF.

This sequence joins TRBV15 and TRBJ2-7; possibly TRBD2 for D (6 bases). The CDR3 is 14 residues long. The V and J ends lost 4 bases and 2 bases respectively, with 12 bases between them. Germline assignment: CDR1 LNHNV and CDR2 YYDKDF (reference sequence). The chain's CDR3 is CATSTGLIAYEQYF. CDR3 sequence (DNA): TGTGCCACCAGCACGGGACTGATAGCCTACGAGCAGTACTTC.

The chain uses TRBV27 and TRBJ1-3; D not certain. The CDR3 extends over 14 amino acids. Trimming took off 0 bases at V and 0 bases at J, with 3 bases between the two ends. In germline, CDR1 is MNHEY, CDR2 SMNVEV (reference sequence). CDR3 protein: CASSLSLSGNTIYF. The CDR3 nucleotides read TGTGCCAGCAGTTTATCACTCTCTGGAAACACCATATATTTT.

The rearrangement links TRBV28 to TRBJ1-5, with TRBD1 identical over 7 bases. The CDR3 is 13 amino acids. Germline CDR1 and CDR2: MDHEN and SYDVKM. V shed 11 bases and J 6 bases; nucleotides not matched to a gene: 10. The CDR3 protein is CACRGQGGQPQHF. The CDR3, as DNA: TGTGCCTGCCGGGGGCAGGGGGGTCAGCCCCAGCATTTT.

V and J are TRBV19 and TRBJ2-1; 13 bases are shared with TRBD2. The CDR3 is 17 amino acids. CDR1 is LNHDA, CDR2 SQIVND, per germline (reference sequence). With 6 bases clipped from V and 0 bases from J, the junction kept 5 bases outside the gene matches. CDR3 bases: TGTGCCAGTAGCCGGACTAGCGGGGGACTCTCCTACAATGAGCAGTTCTTC. It encodes CASSRTSGGLSYNEQFF.

V usage is TRBV10-2 and J usage is TRBJ2-2, with TRBD2 as a possible D gene (7 bases). V lost 8 bases to trimming and J lost 6 bases, with 16 bases between them. The CDR3 covers 14 residues. The germline CDR1 and CDR2 sequences are WSHSY and SAAADI. CDR3 amino acids: CASRSAGAAGELFF. In DNA, the CDR3 is TGCGCCAGCCGTAGCGCGGGGGCGGCCGGGGAGCTGTTTTTT.

The rearrangement links TRBV19 to TRBJ1-2; D might be TRBD1 (6 bases). Germline CDR1 reads LNHDA; CDR2 reads SQIVND (reference sequence). The CDR3 sequence is 15 residues long. V lost 3 bases to trimming and J lost 4 bases, with 15 bases between them. CDR3 nucleotides: TGTGCCAGTAGTATTCCGGACAGCACGATCTATGGCTACACCTTC. It translates to CASSIPDSTIYGYTF.

The V and J genes are TRBV6-6 and TRBJ1-1, with D unclear. The CDR3 extends over 13 amino acids. Trimming pared 4 bases from V and 4 bases from J, leaving 10 bases between. CDR1 MNHNY and CDR2 SVGAGI come from the germline V gene (reference sequence). In nucleotides, the CDR3 is TGTGCCAGCAGTTCGGAGGGAGTCACTGAAGCTTTCTTT. This codes for CASSSEGVTEAFF.

The gene calls are TRBV6-6 and TRBJ2-1; 8 nucleotides agree with TRBD2. With 5 bases clipped from V and 9 bases from J, the junction kept 3 bases outside the gene matches. The CDR3 loop spans 12 amino acids. Germline V gene data show CDR1 as MNHNY and CDR2 as SVGAGI (reference sequence). DNA of the CDR3: TGTGCCAGCAGTCCTGCGGGGGGTGAGCAGTTCTTC. Residues: CASSPAGGEQFF.